Detailed here is one T cell receptor beta chain. Its target is unknown. This CDR3 has 15 residues. Per the germline V gene, CDR1 is MGHDK and CDR2 is SYGVNS. Deletions cut 5 bases from V and 6 bases from J, with 19 bases between. The protocol was immunoSEQ multiplex PCR, while the TCRdb copy is restricted to in-frame clones and leaves out a portion. The repertoire holds roughly 120,000 clones, with 80% to 90% as singletons. The data were obtained in a study of T cell responses to AZD1222 COVID-19 vaccine. Study-level points and caveats: Donors skewed white British and female; clonal diversity was possibly underestimated.

The chain recombines TRBV25-1 with TRBJ1-2; D unclear. Sequences were derived from peripheral blood, sampled 28 days after the second AZD1222 dose. The clonotype originates from an adult who received the AZD1222 COVID-19 vaccine. The CDR3: CASSPLGTGSNGYTF. The CDR3 coding sequence is TGTGCCAGCAGTCCCCTGGGCACGGGGTCTAATGGCTACACCTTC.